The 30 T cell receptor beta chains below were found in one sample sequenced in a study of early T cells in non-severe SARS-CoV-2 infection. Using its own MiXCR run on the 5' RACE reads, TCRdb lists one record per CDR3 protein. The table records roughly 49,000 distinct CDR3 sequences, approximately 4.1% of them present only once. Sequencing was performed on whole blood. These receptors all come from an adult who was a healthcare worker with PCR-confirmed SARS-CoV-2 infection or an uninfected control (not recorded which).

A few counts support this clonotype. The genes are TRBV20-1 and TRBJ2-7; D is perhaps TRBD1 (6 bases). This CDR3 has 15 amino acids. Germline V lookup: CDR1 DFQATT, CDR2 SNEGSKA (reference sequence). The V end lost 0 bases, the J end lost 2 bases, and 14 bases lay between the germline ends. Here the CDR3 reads CSARDSRGFTYEQYF. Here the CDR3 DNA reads TGCAGTGCTAGAGATTCCAGGGGATTTACCTACGAGCAGTACTTC.

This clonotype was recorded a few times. CDR3: CASTKLAGGRVEQFF. DNA for the CDR3: TGTGCCAGCACTAAACTAGCGGGAGGGAGGGTTGAGCAGTTCTTC. The chain couples TRBV6-6 to TRBJ2-1; 13 nucleotides align to TRBD2. The V gene end was trimmed by 7 bases and the J gene end by 9 bases; junction bases not matched to a gene: 9. CDR3 length: 15 amino acids. In germline, CDR1 is MNHNY, CDR2 SVGAGI (reference sequence).

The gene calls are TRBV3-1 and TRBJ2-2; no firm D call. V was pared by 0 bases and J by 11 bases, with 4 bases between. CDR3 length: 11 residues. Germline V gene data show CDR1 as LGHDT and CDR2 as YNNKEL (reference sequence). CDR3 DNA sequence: TGTGCCAGCAGCCAAGATCTCGAGCTGTTTTTT. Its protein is CASSQDLELFF.

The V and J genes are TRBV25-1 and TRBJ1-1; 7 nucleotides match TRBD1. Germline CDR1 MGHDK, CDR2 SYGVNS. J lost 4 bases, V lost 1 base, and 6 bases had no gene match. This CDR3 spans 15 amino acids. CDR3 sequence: CASSEWSGQSTEAFF. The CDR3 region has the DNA TGTGCCAGCAGTGAATGGTCGGGACAGTCCACTGAAGCTTTCTTT.

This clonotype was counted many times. DNA for the CDR3: TGTGCCAGCAGCTTTCCGACAGGCACAGATACGCAGTATTTT. Residues: CASSFPTGTDTQYF. This chain uses TRBV7-2 with TRBJ2-3, with D perhaps TRBD1 (5 bases). Germline values: CDR1 SGHTA, CDR2 FQGNSA. V was cut by 3 bases and J by 1 base, with 8 bases left in between. The CDR3 sequence is 14 residues long.

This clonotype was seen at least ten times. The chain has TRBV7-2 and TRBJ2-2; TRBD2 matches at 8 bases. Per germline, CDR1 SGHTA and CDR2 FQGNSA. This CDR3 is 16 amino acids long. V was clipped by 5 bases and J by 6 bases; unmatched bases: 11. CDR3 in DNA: TGTGCCAGCAGCCTAAATAGCGGGACGGACGCCGGGGAGCTGTTTTTT. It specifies CASSLNSGTDAGELFF.

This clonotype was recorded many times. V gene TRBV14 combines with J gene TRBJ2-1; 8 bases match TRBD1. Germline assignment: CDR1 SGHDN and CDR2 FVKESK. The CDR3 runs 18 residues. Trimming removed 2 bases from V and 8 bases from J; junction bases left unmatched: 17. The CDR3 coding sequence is TGTGCCAGCAGCCAATCGAGGACAGGGTTTATCGGTTGGGATGAGCAGTTCTTC. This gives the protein CASSQSRTGFIGWDEQFF.

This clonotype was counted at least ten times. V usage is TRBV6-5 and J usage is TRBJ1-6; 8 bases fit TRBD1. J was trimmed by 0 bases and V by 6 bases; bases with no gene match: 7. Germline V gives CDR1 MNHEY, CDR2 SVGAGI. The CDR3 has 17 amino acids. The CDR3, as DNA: TGTGCCAGCAGCCCGGACAGGGCCAGCTCCTATAATTCACCCCTCCACTTT. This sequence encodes CASSPDRASSYNSPLHF.

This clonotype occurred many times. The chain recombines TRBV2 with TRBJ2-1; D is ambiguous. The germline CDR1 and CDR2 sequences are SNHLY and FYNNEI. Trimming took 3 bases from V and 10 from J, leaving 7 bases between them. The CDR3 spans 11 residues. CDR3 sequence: CASSDFEEQFF. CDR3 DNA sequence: TGTGCCAGCAGTGATTTTGAGGAGCAGTTCTTC.

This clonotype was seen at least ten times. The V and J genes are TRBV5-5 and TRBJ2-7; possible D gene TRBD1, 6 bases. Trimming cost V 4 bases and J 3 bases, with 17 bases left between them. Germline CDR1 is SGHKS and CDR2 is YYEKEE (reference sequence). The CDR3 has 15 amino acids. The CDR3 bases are TGTGCCAGCAGCCCTGGGGCAGGGGAAAGCTACGAGCAGTACTTC. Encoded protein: CASSPGAGESYEQYF.

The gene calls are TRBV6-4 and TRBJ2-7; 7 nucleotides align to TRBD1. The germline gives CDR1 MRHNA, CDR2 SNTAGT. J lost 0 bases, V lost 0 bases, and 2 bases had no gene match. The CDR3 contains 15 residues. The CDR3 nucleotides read TGTGCCAGCAGTGACTCAGGACAGGACTCCTACGAGCAGTACTTC. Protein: CASSDSGQDSYEQYF.

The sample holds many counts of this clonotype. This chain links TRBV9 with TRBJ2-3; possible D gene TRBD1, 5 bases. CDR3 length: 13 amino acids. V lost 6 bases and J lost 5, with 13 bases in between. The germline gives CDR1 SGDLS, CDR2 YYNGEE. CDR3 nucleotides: TGTGCCAGCAATGAGTGGGGCGGAGATACGCAGTATTTT. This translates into CASNEWGGDTQYF.

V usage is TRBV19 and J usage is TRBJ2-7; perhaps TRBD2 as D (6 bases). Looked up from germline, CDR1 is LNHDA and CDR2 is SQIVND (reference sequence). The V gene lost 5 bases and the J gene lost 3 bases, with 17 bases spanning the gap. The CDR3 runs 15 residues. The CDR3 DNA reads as TGTGCCAGTAGTGCTACGGGACTTAGTTTCTACGAGCAGTACTTC. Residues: CASSATGLSFYEQYF.

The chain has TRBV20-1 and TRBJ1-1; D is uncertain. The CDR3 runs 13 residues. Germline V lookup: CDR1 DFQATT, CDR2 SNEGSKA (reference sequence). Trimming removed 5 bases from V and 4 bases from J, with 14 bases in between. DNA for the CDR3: TGCAGTGCTGGTCCTGGTGCGAGCACTGAAGCTTTCTTT. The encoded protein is CSAGPGASTEAFF.

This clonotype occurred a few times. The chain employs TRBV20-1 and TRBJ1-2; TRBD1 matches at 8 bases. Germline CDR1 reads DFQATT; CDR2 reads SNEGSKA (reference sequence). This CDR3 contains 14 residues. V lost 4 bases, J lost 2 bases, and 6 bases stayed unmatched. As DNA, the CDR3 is TGCAGTGCTAAGGGGACAGGCTCCAACTATGGCTACACCTTC. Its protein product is CSAKGTGSNYGYTF.

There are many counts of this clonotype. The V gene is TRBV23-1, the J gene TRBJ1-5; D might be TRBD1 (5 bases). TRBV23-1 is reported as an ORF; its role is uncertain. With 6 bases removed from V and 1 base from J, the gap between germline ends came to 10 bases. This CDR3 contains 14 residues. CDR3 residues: CASSSRDSNQPQHF. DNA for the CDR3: TGCGCCAGCAGCAGCCGGGACAGCAATCAGCCCCAGCATTTT.

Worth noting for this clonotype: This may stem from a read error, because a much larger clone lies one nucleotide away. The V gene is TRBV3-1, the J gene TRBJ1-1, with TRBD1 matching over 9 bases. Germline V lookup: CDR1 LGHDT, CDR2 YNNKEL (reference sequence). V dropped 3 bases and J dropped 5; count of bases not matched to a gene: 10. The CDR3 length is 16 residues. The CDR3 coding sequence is TGTGCCAGCAGCCATTTCTCCGGGACAGGGAAAACTGAAGCTTTCTTT. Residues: CASSHFSGTGKTEAFF.

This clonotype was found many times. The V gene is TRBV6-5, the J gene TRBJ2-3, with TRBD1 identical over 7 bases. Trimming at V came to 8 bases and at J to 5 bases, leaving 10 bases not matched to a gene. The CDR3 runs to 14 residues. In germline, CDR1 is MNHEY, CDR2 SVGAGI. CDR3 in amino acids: CASSSGQFVDTQYF. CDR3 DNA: TGTGCCAGCTCCTCGGGACAGTTTGTAGATACGCAGTATTTT.

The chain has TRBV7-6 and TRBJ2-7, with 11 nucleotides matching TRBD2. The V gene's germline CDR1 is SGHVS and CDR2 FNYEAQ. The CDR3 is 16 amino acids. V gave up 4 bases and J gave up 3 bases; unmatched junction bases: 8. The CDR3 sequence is CASSSVPGLADYEQYF. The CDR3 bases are TGTGCCAGCAGCTCCGTCCCGGGACTAGCGGACTACGAGCAGTACTTC. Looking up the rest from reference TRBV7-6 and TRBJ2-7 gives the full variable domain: GAGVSQSPRYKVTKRGQDVALRCDPISGHVSLYWYRQALGQGPEFLTYFNYEAQQDKSGLPNDRFSAERPEGSISTLTIQRTEQRDSAMYRCASSSVPGLADYEQYFGPGTRLTVT.

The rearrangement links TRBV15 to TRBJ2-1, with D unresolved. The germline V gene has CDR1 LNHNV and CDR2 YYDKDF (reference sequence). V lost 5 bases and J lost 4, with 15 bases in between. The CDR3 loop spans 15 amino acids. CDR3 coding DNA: TGTGCCACCAGCCTAACCGCCCAGGTATACAATGAGCAGTTCTTC. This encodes CATSLTAQVYNEQFF.

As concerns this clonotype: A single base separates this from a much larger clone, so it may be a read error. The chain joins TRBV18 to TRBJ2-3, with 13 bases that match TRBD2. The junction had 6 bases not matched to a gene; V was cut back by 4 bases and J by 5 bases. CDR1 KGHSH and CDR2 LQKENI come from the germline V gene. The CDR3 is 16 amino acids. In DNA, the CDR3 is TGTGCCAGCTCACTTCGGACTAGCGGGAGTGGAGATACGCAGTATTTT. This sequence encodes CASSLRTSGSGDTQYF.

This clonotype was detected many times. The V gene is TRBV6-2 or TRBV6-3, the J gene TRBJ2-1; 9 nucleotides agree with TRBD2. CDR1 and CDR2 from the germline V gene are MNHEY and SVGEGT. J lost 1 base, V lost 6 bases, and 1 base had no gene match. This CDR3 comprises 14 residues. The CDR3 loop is CASRLAGSYNEQFF. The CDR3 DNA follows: TGTGCCAGCAGGCTAGCGGGGTCCTACAATGAGCAGTTCTTC.

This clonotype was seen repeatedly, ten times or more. This chain's CDR3 is CASSITGPGTGELFF. The DNA for the CDR3 is TGCGCCAGCAGCATTACAGGGCCGGGCACCGGGGAGCTGTTTTTT. V and J are TRBV5-1 and TRBJ2-2, with a tentative D call TRBD1 (6 bases). V lost 4 bases and J lost 4, with 14 bases in between. Germline-derived CDR1 and CDR2 are SGHRS and YFSETQ. The CDR3 has 15 amino acids.

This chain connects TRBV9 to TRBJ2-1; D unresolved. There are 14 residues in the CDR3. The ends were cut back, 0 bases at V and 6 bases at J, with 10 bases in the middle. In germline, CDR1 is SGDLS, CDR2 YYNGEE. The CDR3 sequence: CASSVVSGFNEQFF. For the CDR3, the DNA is TGTGCCAGCAGCGTAGTGTCCGGTTTCAATGAGCAGTTCTTC. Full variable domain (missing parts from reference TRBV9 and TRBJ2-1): DSGVTQTPKHLITATGQRVTLRCSPRSGDLSVYWYQQSLDQGLQFLIQYYNGEERAKGNILERFSAQQFPDLHSELNLSSLELGDSALYFCASSVVSGFNEQFFGPGTRLTVL.

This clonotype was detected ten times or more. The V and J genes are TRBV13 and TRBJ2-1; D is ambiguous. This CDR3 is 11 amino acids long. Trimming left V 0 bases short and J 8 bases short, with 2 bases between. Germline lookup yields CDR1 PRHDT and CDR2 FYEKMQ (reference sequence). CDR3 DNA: TGTGCCAGCAGCTTAGGCCATGAGCAGTTCTTC. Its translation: CASSLGHEQFF.

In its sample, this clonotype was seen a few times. This CDR3 reads CASSSGNRAHEQYF. CDR3 bases: TGTGCCAGCAGCTCAGGTAACAGGGCCCACGAGCAGTACTTC. The chain combines TRBV7-9 with TRBJ2-7; possibly TRBD1 for D (6 bases). The length of the CDR3 is 14 residues. Germline V CDR1 and CDR2: SEHNR, FQNEAQ (reference sequence). V was pared by 4 bases and J by 5 bases, with 15 bases between.

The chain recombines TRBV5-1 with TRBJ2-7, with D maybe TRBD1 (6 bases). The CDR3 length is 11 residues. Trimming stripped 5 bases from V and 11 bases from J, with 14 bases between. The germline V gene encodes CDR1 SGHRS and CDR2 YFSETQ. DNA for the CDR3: TGCGCCAGCAGGTTATCAGGGGAAGAGTACTTC. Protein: CASRLSGEEYF.

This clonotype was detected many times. This CDR3 reads CASSLESGTGGKLFF. In DNA form, the CDR3 reads TGTGCCAGCAGCTTGGAATCCGGGACAGGGGGAAAACTGTTTTTT. The chain uses TRBV5-6 and TRBJ1-4, with TRBD1 identical over 11 bases. The CDR3 is 15 amino acids. Germline V gives CDR1 SGHDT, CDR2 YYEEEE. J lost 10 bases, V lost 0 bases, and 5 bases had no gene match. The whole variable domain, filled in from reference TRBV5-6 and TRBJ1-4, reads DAGVTQSPTHLIKTRGQQVTLRCSPKSGHDTVSWYQQALGQGPQFIFQYYEEEERQRGNFPDRFSGHQFPNYSSELNVNALLLGDSALYLCASSLESGTGGKLFFGSGTQLSVL.

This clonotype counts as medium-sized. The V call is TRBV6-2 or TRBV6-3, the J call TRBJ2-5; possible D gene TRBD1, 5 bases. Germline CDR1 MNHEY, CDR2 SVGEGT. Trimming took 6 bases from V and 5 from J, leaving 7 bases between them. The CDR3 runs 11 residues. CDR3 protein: CASSSGETQYF. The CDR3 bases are TGTGCCAGCAGCTCAGGGGAGACCCAGTACTTC.

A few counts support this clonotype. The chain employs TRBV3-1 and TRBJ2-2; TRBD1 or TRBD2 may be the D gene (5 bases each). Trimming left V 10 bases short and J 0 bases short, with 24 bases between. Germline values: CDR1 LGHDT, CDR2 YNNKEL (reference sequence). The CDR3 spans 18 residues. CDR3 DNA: TGTGCCACCCGCCCCTCCGACGGGACCGCCGCGAACACCGGGGAGCTGTTTTTT. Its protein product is CATRPSDGTAANTGELFF.